The source of this TCR beta chain is a study of identical twins. The CDR3 consists of 15 residues. Germline V gene sequence: CDR1 SGHDT, CDR2 YYEEEE. V was shortened by 1 base and J by 2 bases, with 11 bases between the two germline ends. From the 5' RACE reads, TCRdb called clonotypes with MiXCR, one entry per CDR3 protein. Among 1.5 million to 2 million distinct CDR3 sequences listed, 25% to 35% were seen once. What was sequenced was cord blood. This receptor was identified in a newborn girl in good health. V and J are TRBV5-6 and TRBJ2-3, with D perhaps TRBD1 or TRBD2 (5 bases each). The CDR3 DNA follows: TGTGCCAGCAGCTTGTTCGGGACCCTCACAGATACGCAGTATTTT. Translating gives CASSLFGTLTDTQYF. The variable domain in full, completed from reference TRBV5-6 and TRBJ2-3, reads DAGVTQSPTHLIKTRGQQVTLRCSPKSGHDTVSWYQQALGQGPQFIFQYYEEEERQRGNFPDRFSGHQFPNYSSELNVNALLLGDSALYLCASSLFGTLTDTQYFGPGTRLTVL.